This T cell receptor beta chain originates from a study of cytotoxic CD8 clonotypes in ibrutinib-treated CLL. Study results and limitations: Clonality went higher at ibrutinib response and then dropped back toward baseline at progression. There were few public clonotypes, and on treatment they contracted or stayed stable.

Data came from immunoSEQ multiplex PCR; TCRdb stores just in-frame clones and leaves some out. The repertoire holds more than 300,000 clones, with about 80% as singletons. Concerning this clone itself: Its antigen remains unidentified.

Trimming at V came to 2 bases and at J to 5 bases, leaving 6 bases not matched to a gene. Germline loops: CDR1 SGHRS, CDR2 YFSETQ. The CDR3 has 15 amino acids. Libraries of TCR beta were made from around 2.1 micrograms of genomic DNA that came from cryopreserved PBMCs. Sequenced material: PBMCs, taken before ibrutinib treatment. This sequence was found in a human donor with chronic lymphocytic leukemia. This chain joins TRBV5-1 and TRBJ2-3, with 9 bases aligning to TRBD2. CDR3 nucleotides: TGCGCCAGCAGCTTTCTAGCGGGATTAGGAGATACGCAGTATTTT. It is translated as CASSFLAGLGDTQYF.